Listed here is a single TCR beta chain. Its antigen is unknown. The data derive from a study of T cell repertoires in cytomegalovirus infection. Overall study context: The public TCR beta signatures pointed to both CMV infection and matching HLA type. Study-wide findings and caveats: Totalled public TCR beta family frequency picked out people who carried CMV plus the relevant HLA.

TCRdb reanalysed the reads using MiXCR and keeps one entry per CDR3 protein. Among 150,000 to 160,000 distinct CDR3 sequences listed, about a quarter were seen once. Germline V CDR1 and CDR2: MNHEY, SMNVEV (reference sequence). The CDR3 covers 13 residues. The ends were cut back, 5 bases at V and 2 bases at J, with 9 bases in the middle. The TCR originated in a human donor in good health (CMV status not recorded). Some clones in this sample may be carry-over from other donors' samples. The chain uses TRBV27 and TRBJ1-2, with D tentatively TRBD1 (6 bases). The sample comprised PBMCs. The CDR3 region has the DNA TGTGCCAGCAGTCCCCAGGGGAACTATGGCTACACCTTC. Its translation: CASSPQGNYGYTF.